This T cell receptor (beta chain) was sequenced for a study of Graves' ophthalmopathy and Graves' hyperthyroidism. Study-wide background: Stable hyperthyroidism meant no progression to ophthalmopathy within 18 months of follow-up. Study-wide results and caveats: Blood also harbored most expanded thyroid clonotypes above 0.001 frequency.

In its sample, this clonotype was seen a few times. Its antigen is currently unknown. As the template, RNA transcripts were used to amplify TCR beta CDR3 regions. Second-round multiplex PCR followed a first-round RT-PCR using HTBI primers. One entry per CDR3 protein, called by TCRdb with MiXCR from the multiplex PCR reads. This sample carries over a million distinct CDR3 sequences, roughly 35% of them seen once, and the ten largest clones take around 10%. The receptor was derived from an adult man with Graves' hyperthyroidism. Specimen: peripheral blood or thyroid tissue (not recorded which).

The CDR3 region is CASSQPGLGSGANVLTF. DNA for the CDR3: TGTGCCAGCAGCCAACCTGGGTTAGGGTCTGGGGCCAACGTCCTGACTTTC. The chain is built from TRBV4-2 and TRBJ2-6, with D hard to call. Trimming left V 2 bases short and J 1 base short, with 12 bases between. Germline V gene lookup returns CDR1 LGHNA and CDR2 YNFKEQ. The CDR3 is made up of 17 amino acids.